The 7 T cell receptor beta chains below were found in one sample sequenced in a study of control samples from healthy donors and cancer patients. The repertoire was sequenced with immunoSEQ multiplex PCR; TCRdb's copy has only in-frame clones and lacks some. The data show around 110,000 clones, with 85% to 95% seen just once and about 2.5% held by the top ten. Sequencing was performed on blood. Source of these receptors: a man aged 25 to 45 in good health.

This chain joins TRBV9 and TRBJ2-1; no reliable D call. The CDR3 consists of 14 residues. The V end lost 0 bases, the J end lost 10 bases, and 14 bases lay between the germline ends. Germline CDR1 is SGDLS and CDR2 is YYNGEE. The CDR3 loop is CASSVVLGNGEQFF. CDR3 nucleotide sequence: TGTGCCAGCAGCGTAGTATTGGGAAACGGAGAGCAGTTCTTC.

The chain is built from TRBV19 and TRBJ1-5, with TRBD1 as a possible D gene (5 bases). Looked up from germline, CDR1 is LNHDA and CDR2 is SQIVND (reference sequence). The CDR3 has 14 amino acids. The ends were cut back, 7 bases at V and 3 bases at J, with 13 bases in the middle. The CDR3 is CASNDSPNNQPQHF. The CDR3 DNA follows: TGTGCCAGTAATGACAGCCCCAACAATCAGCCCCAGCATTTT. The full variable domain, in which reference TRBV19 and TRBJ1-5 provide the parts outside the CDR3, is DGGITQSPKYLFRKEGQNVTLSCEQNLNHDAMYWYRQDPGQGLRLIYYSQIVNDFQKGDIAEGYSVSREKKESFPLTVTSAQKNPTAFYLCASNDSPNNQPQHFGDGTRLSIL.

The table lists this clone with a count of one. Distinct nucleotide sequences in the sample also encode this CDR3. CDR3 region: CASRGSSGNTIYF. CDR3 nucleotide sequence: TGTGCCAGCCGAGGGAGCTCTGGAAACACCATATATTTT. The chain couples TRBV9 to TRBJ1-3; D unresolved. With 7 bases removed from V and 0 bases from J, the gap between germline ends came to 8 bases. The CDR3 sequence is 13 residues long. From germline, CDR1 is SGDLS and CDR2 YYNGEE.

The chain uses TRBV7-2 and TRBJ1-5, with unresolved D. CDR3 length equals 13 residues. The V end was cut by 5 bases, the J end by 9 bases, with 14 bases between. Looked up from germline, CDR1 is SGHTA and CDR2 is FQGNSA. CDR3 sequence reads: CASSADRRRPQHF. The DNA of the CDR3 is TGTGCCAGCAGCGCGGACCGACGTAGGCCCCAGCATTTT.

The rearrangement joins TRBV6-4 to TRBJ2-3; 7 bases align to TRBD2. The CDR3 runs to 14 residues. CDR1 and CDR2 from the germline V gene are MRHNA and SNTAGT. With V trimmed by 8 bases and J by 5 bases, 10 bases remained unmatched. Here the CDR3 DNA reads TGTGCCAGCCAAGACAGCGGGGCCGGAGATACGCAGTATTTT. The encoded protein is CASQDSGAGDTQYF.

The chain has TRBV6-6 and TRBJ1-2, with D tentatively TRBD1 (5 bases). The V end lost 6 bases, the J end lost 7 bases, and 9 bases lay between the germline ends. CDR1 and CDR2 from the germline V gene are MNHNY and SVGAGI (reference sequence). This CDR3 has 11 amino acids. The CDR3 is CASRRGVGYTF. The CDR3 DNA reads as TGTGCCAGCAGGAGGGGAGTTGGCTACACCTTC.

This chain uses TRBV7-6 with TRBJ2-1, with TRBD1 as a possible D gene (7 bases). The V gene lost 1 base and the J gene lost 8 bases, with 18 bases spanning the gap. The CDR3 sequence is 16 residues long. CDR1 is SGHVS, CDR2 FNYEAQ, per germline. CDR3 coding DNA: TGTGCCAGCAGCTTAGAGGGATCCAGGGGGGCCGATGAGCAGTTCTTC. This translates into CASSLEGSRGADEQFF.